This TCR beta chain was obtained from a study of cytomegalovirus exposure and HLA in healthy donors. The CDR3 length is 14 residues. The germline V gene has CDR1 MRHNA and CDR2 SNTAGT. Trimming left V 3 bases short and J 7 bases short, with 13 bases between. This clone was observed a few times. The PCR ran on 60 Vbeta and 13 Jbeta primers. The method was immunoSEQ multiplex PCR; TCRdb's version includes in-frame clones alone and lacks a portion of them. This repertoire shows under 130,000 clones, over 70% found once; its top ten account for 2.1%. The V and J genes are TRBV6-4 and TRBJ2-1; D is possibly TRBD2 (5 bases). The TCR comes from a man aged 25-40 years in good health and CMV-seronegative. The sample taken for sequencing was PBMCs. In DNA, the CDR3 is TGTGCCAGCAGTGAACTGGCTTCGGGAAATGAGCAGTTCTTC. It encodes CASSELASGNEQFF.